Below are 31 T cell receptor beta chains sequenced from a single sample in a study of control samples from healthy donors and cancer patients. The method was immunoSEQ multiplex PCR; TCRdb's version includes in-frame clones alone and lacks a portion of them. The profile shows about 83,000 clones, 90% to 95% of them singletons. The material sequenced was blood. The receptor set was obtained from a man aged 50 to 60 in good health.

The chain joins TRBV18 to TRBJ1-2; 7 bases are a match to TRBD1. CDR3 length equals 14 residues. CDR1 is KGHSH, CDR2 LQKENI, per germline. J was trimmed by 8 bases and V by 3 bases; bases with no gene match: 9. CDR3 bases: TGTGCCAGCTCACCGGCCGGACAGGAGCGGGGCTACACCTTC. Amino acids: CASSPAGQERGYTF.

The chain couples TRBV30 to TRBJ2-3, with 13 bases that match TRBD2. The CDR3 spans 14 residues. V was pared by 5 bases and J by 4 bases, with 3 bases of the junction left unmatched. The germline CDR1 and CDR2 sequences are GTSNPN and SVGIG (reference sequence). The CDR3 reads CAWELAGGPDTQYF. CDR3 nucleotides: TGTGCCTGGGAACTAGCGGGGGGGCCAGATACGCAGTATTTT.

CDR3 bases: TGTGCCAGCAGCCGCGGGACAGGTGATGAAAAACTGTTTTTT. Its translation: CASSRGTGDEKLFF. The chain carries TRBV7-9 and TRBJ1-4; TRBD1 matches at 8 bases. CDR3 size: 14 residues. Germline V lookup: CDR1 SEHNR, CDR2 FQNEAQ (reference sequence). Trimming cost V 5 bases and J 6 bases; bases outside gene matches: 5.

The chain joins TRBV6-5 to TRBJ2-7, with D possibly called TRBD1 or TRBD2 (5 bases each). The V gene lost 7 bases and the J gene lost 3 bases, with 13 bases spanning the gap. The CDR3 has 13 residues. Germline V gene data show CDR1 as MNHEY and CDR2 as SVGAGI. This chain's CDR3 is CASTPGPIYEQYF. The CDR3 nucleotides are TGTGCCAGCACCCCGGGGCCGATCTACGAGCAGTACTTC.

V usage is TRBV6-2 or TRBV6-3 and J usage is TRBJ1-5; D not certain. CDR3 length: 14 amino acids. Between the trimmed V and J ends, which lost 4 bases and 7 bases, there was a span of 14 bases. Germline assignment: CDR1 MNHEY and CDR2 SVGEGT. DNA for the CDR3: TGTGCCAGCAGTTCCGGACGGTCACGGCAGCCCCAGCATTTT. Protein sequence: CASSSGRSRQPQHF.

The chain uses TRBV5-1 and TRBJ1-1; perhaps TRBD1 as D (5 bases). Germline V gene lookup returns CDR1 SGHRS and CDR2 YFSETQ. Trimming removed 0 bases at V and 4 bases at J, with 7 bases between. This CDR3 has 13 amino acids. Written as DNA, the CDR3 is TGCGCCAGCAGCTTGGGGACAACCACTGAAGCTTTCTTT. The encoded protein is CASSLGTTTEAFF.

This clone was detected once. V is TRBV18 and J is TRBJ1-3, with TRBD1 matching 8 bases. CDR1 and CDR2 from the germline V gene are KGHSH and LQKENI. V shed 8 bases, J shed 3 bases, and the junction held 3 bases outside the gene matches. The CDR3 consists of 13 residues. The CDR3 nucleotides read TGTGCCAGCGCCGACAGGGGTGGAAACACCATATATTTT. Translating gives CASADRGGNTIYF.

The V gene is TRBV4-1, the J gene TRBJ1-2; 8 positions match TRBD1. From germline, CDR1 is MGHRA and CDR2 YSYEKL. The CDR3 extends over 15 amino acids. V lost 5 bases and J lost 4; bases outside the gene matches: 9. This CDR3 is CASSVTTGTGYGYTF. In DNA form, the CDR3 reads TGCGCCAGCAGCGTTACGACAGGGACAGGCTATGGCTACACCTTC.

The J gene is TRBJ1-1, the V gene TRBV18; unclear D gene. The germline V gene encodes CDR1 KGHSH and CDR2 LQKENI. The CDR3 extends over 14 amino acids. Between the trimmed V and J ends, which lost 3 bases and 1 base, there was a span of 9 bases. CDR3 sequence: CASSPLGRNTEAFF. The CDR3 bases are TGTGCCAGCTCACCGCTGGGCCGGAACACTGAAGCTTTCTTT.

This rearrangement joins TRBV11-2 to TRBJ2-5; possibly TRBD1 for D (5 bases). Trimming stripped 0 bases from V and 5 bases from J, with 13 bases between. Germline V CDR1 and CDR2: SGHAT, FQNNGV. This CDR3 is built from 15 residues. For the CDR3, the DNA is TGTGCCAGCAGCTTAGACGGCGATGGGGCCGAGACCCAGTACTTC. Its translation: CASSLDGDGAETQYF.

CDR3: CATSRQGAEAFF. In nucleotides, the CDR3 is TGTGCCACCAGCAGGCAGGGGGCTGAAGCTTTCTTT. This chain uses TRBV15 with TRBJ1-1; 7 bases are shared with TRBD1. The CDR3 is made up of 12 amino acids. Unmatched junction bases numbered 1, after V lost 3 bases and J lost 6 bases. The germline gives CDR1 LNHNV, CDR2 YYDKDF (reference sequence).

This chain connects TRBV19 to TRBJ2-3; possible D gene TRBD2, 7 bases. Trimming left V 4 bases short and J 2 bases short, with 16 bases between. The germline V gene has CDR1 LNHDA and CDR2 SQIVND (reference sequence). This CDR3 is 16 amino acids long. This chain's CDR3 is CASSRGGPGITDTQYF. CDR3 in DNA: TGTGCCAGTAGTAGGGGGGGGCCGGGTATCACAGATACGCAGTATTTT.

V is TRBV6-2 or TRBV6-3 and J is TRBJ1-2, with TRBD1 matching 7 bases. V shed 6 bases and J 2 bases; nucleotides not matched to a gene: 12. In germline, CDR1 is MNHEY, CDR2 SVGEGT. The CDR3 runs to 16 residues. The CDR3: CASSPTPGQSNYGYTF. Written as DNA, the CDR3 is TGTGCCAGCAGCCCTACTCCGGGACAGTCAAACTATGGCTACACCTTC.

In nucleotides, the CDR3 is TGTGCCAGCAGTCTTAGGGGGTACACTGAAGCTTTCTTT. Amino acids: CASSLRGYTEAFF. The chain couples TRBV27 to TRBJ1-1; maybe TRBD1 (6 bases). The CDR3 consists of 13 residues. The germline V gene encodes CDR1 MNHEY and CDR2 SMNVEV (reference sequence). The V and J ends lost 5 bases and 3 bases respectively, with 10 bases between them.

The chain joins TRBV5-4 to TRBJ2-3; possibly TRBD1 for D (5 bases). The CDR3 sequence is 13 residues long. Germline V CDR1 and CDR2: SGHNT, YYREEE (reference sequence). V was pared by 3 bases and J by 2 bases, with 7 bases between. This chain's CDR3 is CASSSTDTDTQYF. For the CDR3, the DNA is TGTGCCAGCAGCTCGACAGACACAGATACGCAGTATTTT.

V gene TRBV7-9 combines with J gene TRBJ2-3; D possibly corresponds to TRBD2 (6 bases). The CDR3 is made up of 13 amino acids. Germline CDR1 SEHNR, CDR2 FQNEAQ (reference sequence). CDR3 protein: CASGRGSTDTQYF. The DNA of the CDR3 is TGTGCTTCGGGGCGGGGTTCCACAGATACGCAGTATTTT.

V gene TRBV5-1 combines with J gene TRBJ1-2; TRBD1 aligns across 7 bases. J lost 6 bases, V lost 0 bases, and 2 bases had no gene match. CDR1 is SGHRS and CDR2 is YFSETQ in the germline V gene. This CDR3 region has 13 residues. The CDR3 region is CASSLGQGHGYTF. In nucleotides, the CDR3 is TGCGCCAGCAGCTTGGGACAGGGACATGGCTACACCTTC.

The chain has TRBV5-1 and TRBJ1-2; D is unclear. The CDR3 loop spans 14 amino acids. Trimming took 0 bases from V and 1 from J, leaving 7 bases between them. Germline V gene lookup returns CDR1 SGHRS and CDR2 YFSETQ. The CDR3 DNA is TGCGCCAGCAGCTTGGAGGGTGGTAACTATGGCTACACCTTC. This gives the protein CASSLEGGNYGYTF.

The chain carries TRBV19 and TRBJ2-7; D call uncertain. The V end lost 5 bases, the J end lost 3 bases, and 11 bases lay between the germline ends. The CDR3 spans 13 residues. Germline CDR1 and CDR2: LNHDA and SQIVND (reference sequence). The CDR3 reads CASSFELDYEQYF. CDR3 nucleotides: TGTGCCAGTAGTTTTGAACTGGACTACGAGCAGTACTTC.

CDR3 loop: CASSLGGRVVKNIQYF. The CDR3 bases are TGTGCCAGCAGCTTAGGTGGCAGGGTAGTCAAAAACATTCAGTACTTC. The rearrangement uses TRBV7-2 and TRBJ2-4; perhaps TRBD1 as D (5 bases). Germline CDR1 reads SGHTA; CDR2 reads FQGNSA. Trimming removed 1 base at V and 3 bases at J, with 13 bases between. CDR3 length equals 16 residues. Supplemented by reference TRBV7-2 and TRBJ2-4, the full variable domain reads GAGVSQSPSNKVTEKGKDVELRCDPISGHTALYWYRQSLGQGLEFLIYFQGNSAPDKSGLPSDRFSAERTGGSVSTLTIQRTQQEDSAVYLCASSLGGRVVKNIQYFGAGTRLSVL.

The table lists this clone with a count of one. The gene calls are TRBV11-2 and TRBJ1-3; a possible D gene is TRBD1 (5 bases). Germline loops: CDR1 SGHAT, CDR2 FQNNGV. This CDR3 spans 15 amino acids. V was trimmed by 2 bases and J by 0 bases, leaving 8 bases between them. The CDR3 spells CASSLQGFSGNTIYF. The CDR3 region has the DNA TGTGCCAGCAGCTTACAGGGCTTCTCTGGAAACACCATATATTTT.

The chain is built from TRBV11-2 and TRBJ1-5, with D unclear. V gave up 1 base and J gave up 1 base, with 8 bases separating them. The V gene's germline CDR1 is SGHAT and CDR2 FQNNGV. CDR3 length: 15 residues. CDR3 sequence reads: CASSLAGQSNQPQHF. CDR3 sequence (DNA): TGTGCCAGCAGCTTAGCTGGGCAAAGCAATCAGCCCCAGCATTTT.

This chain links TRBV15 with TRBJ1-1, with D tentatively TRBD1 (6 bases). The CDR3 has 15 residues. Trimming removed 3 bases at V and 3 bases at J, with 14 bases between. Germline CDR1 is LNHNV and CDR2 is YYDKDF (reference sequence). CDR3 protein: CATSRRTAKYTEAFF. DNA of the CDR3: TGTGCCACCAGCAGGAGGACAGCGAAATACACTGAAGCTTTCTTT.

The chain has TRBV3-1 (or the pseudogene TRBV3-2) and TRBJ1-3, with no clear D. Germline values: CDR1 LGHDT, CDR2 YNNKEL (reference sequence). This CDR3 spans 17 amino acids. The V end lost 1 base, the J end lost 0 bases, and 13 bases lay between the germline ends. CDR3 residues: CASSQGAGGHSGNTIYF. The CDR3, as DNA: TGTGCCAGCAGCCAAGGGGCCGGCGGTCACTCTGGAAACACCATATATTTT.

The V gene is TRBV6-5, the J gene TRBJ1-3, with D possibly TRBD1 on 6 matching bases. The CDR3 contains 11 residues. In germline, CDR1 is MNHEY, CDR2 SVGAGI. For the CDR3, the DNA is TGTGCTGCCGGGACAAGAAACACCATATATTTT. This encodes CAAGTRNTIYF.

The V and J genes are TRBV14 and TRBJ1-2; no reliable D call. Germline CDR1 SGHDN, CDR2 FVKESK. The CDR3 length is 13 residues. The V end was cut by 1 base, the J end by 7 bases, with 10 bases between. CDR3 sequence reads: CASSQVMSSGYTF. The CDR3 nucleotides read TGTGCCAGCAGCCAAGTTATGTCCAGTGGCTACACCTTC.

The J gene is TRBJ2-5, the V gene TRBV7-7, with D possibly matching TRBD1 (6 bases). Trimming took off 1 base at V and 1 base at J, with 7 bases between the two ends. Germline V gene data show CDR1 as SSHAT and CDR2 as FNYEAQ (reference sequence). This CDR3 has 14 residues. The CDR3 sequence is CASSLGGGQETQYF. The CDR3 DNA reads TGTGCCAGCAGCTTAGGAGGGGGCCAAGAGACCCAGTACTTC.

The chain links TRBV12-3 or TRBV12-4 to TRBJ1-1; D unresolved. Trimming left V 2 bases short and J 5 bases short, with 3 bases between. This CDR3 is 11 amino acids long. CDR3: CASSLWTEAFF. The CDR3 DNA is TGTGCCAGCAGTTTATGGACTGAAGCTTTCTTT.

The chain links TRBV4-1 to TRBJ1-2, with D tentatively TRBD1 (5 bases). Per germline, CDR1 MGHRA and CDR2 YSYEKL. V was cut by 1 base and J by 6 bases, with 21 bases left in between. This CDR3 contains 17 residues. CDR3 coding DNA: TGCGCCAGCAGCCAAGGTTTAAGATTGATGGGGGTCCATGGCTACACCTTC. Protein product: CASSQGLRLMGVHGYTF.

This clone was found once. The chain recombines TRBV25-1 with TRBJ1-3; TRBD1 aligns across 7 bases. Trimming removed 5 bases from V and 0 bases from J; junction bases left unmatched: 7. This CDR3 spans 16 amino acids. Looked up from germline, CDR1 is MGHDK and CDR2 is SYGVNS. In nucleotides, the CDR3 is TGTGCCAGCAGTTCTTCCGGGGACAGCTCTGGAAACACCATATATTTT. Translation gives CASSSSGDSSGNTIYF.

The rearrangement links TRBV19 to TRBJ1-1; the D is unclear. The CDR3 length is 11 residues. The V gene's germline CDR1 is LNHDA and CDR2 SQIVND (reference sequence). Trimming cost V 7 bases and J 5 bases, with 8 bases left between them. CDR3 sequence: CASTWGTEAFF. Here the CDR3 DNA reads TGTGCCAGTACTTGGGGTACTGAAGCTTTCTTT.